Listed here are 4 T cell receptor beta chains from one sample, sequenced in a study of spatial heterogeneity in lung cancer. Time point specified: sample taken at primary tumor resection. TCRdb itself ran the 5' RACE reads through MiXCR, one entry per CDR3 protein. The sample has more than 35,000 distinct CDR3 sequences, approximately 5.2% seen once; the top ten hold 25%. This specimen was PBMCs, taken at surgery. These receptor sequences come from a female donor with early-stage non-small cell lung cancer.

This clonotype was recorded many times. V gene TRBV5-1 combines with J gene TRBJ2-7, with TRBD2 matching over 8 bases. This CDR3 region has 15 residues. Trimming took 3 bases from V and 2 from J; bases not matched to a gene: 7. Germline assignment: CDR1 SGHRS and CDR2 YFSETQ. CDR3 loop: CASSSTSGWAYEQYF. The CDR3 DNA sequence: TGCGCCAGCAGCTCCACTAGCGGTTGGGCCTACGAGCAGTACTTC.

This clonotype appeared a few times. The genes are TRBV12-3 or TRBV12-4 and TRBJ1-2, with 8 bases identical to TRBD1. V was pared by 6 bases and J by 4 bases, with 7 bases of the junction left unmatched. CDR3 length: 14 amino acids. The CDR3: CASRPTGEIYGYTF. The CDR3 DNA reads as TGTGCCAGCAGGCCGACAGGGGAAATCTATGGCTACACCTTC.

The rearrangement links TRBV5-6 to TRBJ2-5; possible D gene TRBD1, 6 bases. The V and J ends lost 1 base and 10 bases respectively, with 17 bases between them. CDR3 size: 14 residues. The germline V gene has CDR1 SGHDT and CDR2 YYEEEE. CDR3 amino acids: CASSLSGEWSNQYF. As DNA, the CDR3 is TGTGCCAGCAGCTTGTCAGGGGAATGGTCGAACCAGTACTTC.

This clonotype was counted only a few times. V and J are TRBV6-2 or TRBV6-3 and TRBJ1-2; no definite D call. Trimming stripped 6 bases from V and 5 bases from J, with 13 bases between. Germline-derived CDR1 and CDR2 are MNHEY and SVGEGT. The CDR3 totals 13 residues. CDR3 amino acids: CASSPGRDYGYTF. CDR3 in DNA: TGTGCCAGCAGCCCCGGCCGTGATTATGGCTACACCTTC.